These 15 T cell receptor beta chains came from one sample sequenced in a study of blood T cell repertoires in COVID-19. The data were produced by immunoSEQ multiplex PCR, yet TCRdb's version contains in-frame clones alone and is incomplete. This repertoire shows around 190,000 clones, roughly 77% found once; its top ten account for over 5%. The specimen sequenced was peripheral blood. The receptors stem from a woman aged 40 to 50 with COVID-19, enrolled during active disease.

This clone was found once. V and J are TRBV11-2 and TRBJ2-3; 10 bases align to TRBD2. The CDR3 is 18 amino acids. Germline values: CDR1 SGHAT, CDR2 FQNNGV. V was clipped by 0 bases and J by 0 bases; unmatched bases: 6. CDR3 nucleotide sequence: TGTGCCAGCAGCTTAGATGGGTTACTAGCGGGAAGCACAGATACGCAGTATTTT. Encoded protein: CASSLDGLLAGSTDTQYF.

The chain is built from TRBV5-1 and TRBJ2-7, with D possibly TRBD1 on 5 matching bases. Germline loops: CDR1 SGHRS, CDR2 YFSETQ. V was cut by 0 bases and J by 3 bases, with 13 bases left in between. CDR3 length: 15 amino acids. The CDR3 sequence is CASSLVSGSDYEQYF. DNA for the CDR3: TGCGCCAGCAGCTTGGTTTCAGGGTCGGACTACGAGCAGTACTTC.

CDR3 loop: CASSPRTGYGYTF. The CDR3 DNA follows: TGTGCCAGCAGCCCGAGGACAGGCTATGGCTACACCTTC. The chain carries TRBV5-4 and TRBJ1-2, with 7 bases aligning to TRBD1. Germline lookup yields CDR1 SGHNT and CDR2 YYREEE (reference sequence). Trimming removed 4 bases from V and 4 bases from J; junction bases left unmatched: 4. The CDR3 has 13 residues.

Concerning this clone: The sample carries other DNA sequences with the same CDR3. The CDR3 nucleotides are TGCAGCGTTGGCGGTTACGAGCAGTACTTC. Residues: CSVGGYEQYF. The chain couples TRBV29-1 to TRBJ2-7; D is ambiguous. Germline V gene lookup returns CDR1 SQVTM and CDR2 ANQGSEA. This CDR3 region has 10 residues. V dropped 4 bases and J dropped 4 bases, with 5 bases sitting between them.

The sample holds one count of this clone. The chain recombines TRBV20-1 with TRBJ2-7, with D perhaps matching TRBD2 (5 bases). The CDR3 loop spans 10 amino acids. Germline values: CDR1 DFQATT, CDR2 SNEGSKA (reference sequence). The CDR3 coding sequence is TGCAGCGTTAATAGAGGGGAGCAGTACTTC. Its protein is CSVNRGEQYF.

This clone was detected only a few times. V usage is TRBV7-9 and J usage is TRBJ1-4, with 10 positions matching TRBD1. This CDR3 contains 18 residues. Germline V gene sequence: CDR1 SEHNR, CDR2 FQNEAQ (reference sequence). V was pared by 5 bases and J by 0 bases, with 9 bases of the junction left unmatched. CDR3: CASSRGTGASATNEKLFF. The CDR3, as DNA: TGTGCCAGCAGCCGGGGGACAGGGGCCAGTGCAACTAATGAAAAACTGTTTTTT.

The chain employs TRBV10-3 and TRBJ2-1, with D unresolved. The CDR3 contains 13 residues. V was clipped by 8 bases and J by 8 bases, with 16 bases between them. Germline CDR1 and CDR2: ENHRY and SYGVKD. The CDR3 nucleotides are TGTGCCATCGTTCCATCTATGCACGATGAGCAGTTCTTC. Amino acids: CAIVPSMHDEQFF.

For the CDR3, the DNA is TGCGCCAGCAGCGCCCGGGGGGCTGCTGGGGCCAACGTCCTGACTTTC. Translation: CASSARGAAGANVLTF. This chain links TRBV5-1 with TRBJ2-6, with D perhaps matching TRBD2 (7 bases). V was cut by 4 bases and J by 2 bases, with 13 bases left in between. This CDR3 region has 16 residues. Germline loops: CDR1 SGHRS, CDR2 YFSETQ. Full variable domain (remainder filled in from reference TRBV5-1 and TRBJ2-6): KAGVTQTPRYLIKTRGQQVTLSCSPISGHRSVSWYQQTPGQGLQFLFEYFSETQRNKGNFPGRFSGRQFSNSRSEMNVSTLELGDSALYLCASSARGAAGANVLTFGAGSRLTVL.

This chain connects TRBV2 to TRBJ1-4; weak D call: TRBD1 (5 bases). This CDR3 contains 13 residues. The germline V gene has CDR1 SNHLY and CDR2 FYNNEI. The V gene lost 6 bases and the J gene lost 8 bases, with 13 bases spanning the gap. The CDR3 is CASSFRRGEKLFF. For the CDR3, the DNA is TGTGCCAGCAGCTTCCGAAGGGGCGAAAAACTGTTTTTT. The full variable domain, with the rest looked up from reference TRBV2 and TRBJ1-4, is EPEVTQTPSHQVTQMGQEVILRCVPISNHLYFYWYRQILGQKVEFLVSFYNNEISEKSEIFDDQFSVERPDGSNFTLKIRSTKLEDSAMYFCASSFRRGEKLFFGSGTQLSVL.

This chain joins TRBV6-4 and TRBJ2-2, with 8 positions matching TRBD1. CDR3 length: 17 amino acids. The ends lost 3 bases at V and 4 bases at J; junction bases unmatched: 10. Germline CDR1 reads MRHNA; CDR2 reads SNTAGT. The CDR3 nucleotides read TGTGCCAGCAGTGAGGACGGGACAGGATCTGCCACCGGGGAGCTGTTTTTT. It translates to CASSEDGTGSATGELFF.

This chain connects TRBV4-1 to TRBJ2-2, with 7 bases identical to TRBD1. The V and J ends lost 6 bases and 2 bases, in that order; junction bases with no gene match: 9. The CDR3 sequence is 16 residues long. Per germline, CDR1 MGHRA and CDR2 YSYEKL. CDR3 bases: TGCGCCAGCAGGCACTCCGGGACAGCTAACACCGGGGAGCTGTTTTTT. Its translation is CASRHSGTANTGELFF.

The gene calls are TRBV10-3 and TRBJ1-2; 7 bases fit TRBD1. CDR3 size: 15 residues. V shed 3 bases and J 2 bases; nucleotides not matched to a gene: 6. Germline V lookup: CDR1 ENHRY, CDR2 SYGVKD. The CDR3 region has the DNA TGTGCCATCAGTGACCCGGGACAGTACAACTATGGCTACACCTTC. It codes for CAISDPGQYNYGYTF.

The chain joins TRBV7-2 to TRBJ2-2; 9 bases fit TRBD2. CDR1 is SGHTA, CDR2 FQGNSA, per germline. Trimming cost V 0 bases and J 2 bases; bases outside gene matches: 4. This CDR3 contains 17 residues. In nucleotides, the CDR3 is TGTGCCAGCAGCTTAGCGGGGACTAGCTCTAACACCGGGGAGCTGTTTTTT. Its protein product is CASSLAGTSSNTGELFF.

This rearrangement joins TRBV7-9 to TRBJ2-7, with a weak D call TRBD2 (6 bases). The V gene's germline CDR1 is SEHNR and CDR2 FQNEAQ (reference sequence). V was pared by 5 bases and J by 2 bases, with 13 bases between. This CDR3 spans 14 amino acids. As DNA, the CDR3 is TGTGCCAGCAGCCGTGCCGGGGGAGCCTACGAGCAGTACTTC. Translating gives CASSRAGGAYEQYF.

The rearrangement links TRBV12-5 to TRBJ2-2; D is perhaps TRBD2 (7 bases). Between the trimmed V and J ends, which lost 5 bases and 4 bases, there was a span of 17 bases. CDR1 and CDR2 (germline): LGHNT, FRNRAP. This CDR3 spans 16 amino acids. This CDR3 is CASGRGVGQSTGELFF. The CDR3 DNA sequence: TGTGCTAGTGGTCGGGGGGTAGGACAGAGCACCGGGGAGCTGTTTTTT.